Shown below are 15 T cell receptor beta chains from a single sample sequenced in a study of blood T cell repertoires in COVID-19. Produced via immunoSEQ multiplex PCR; TCRdb's table is partial and in-frame only. The table includes 85,000 to 100,000 clones, about four fifths detected once. Sequenced input: peripheral blood. All receptors come from a man aged 80 or over with COVID-19, enrolled during active disease.

This chain joins TRBV25-1 and TRBJ2-1, with D possibly matching TRBD2 (5 bases). V was clipped by 5 bases and J by 6 bases, with 8 bases between them. CDR3 length: 12 residues. Germline-derived CDR1 and CDR2 are MGHDK and SYGVNS. CDR3 sequence (DNA): TGTGCCAGCAGTTTGACTATCAATGAGCAGTTCTTC. Protein: CASSLTINEQFF.

The rearrangement links TRBV30 to TRBJ2-1; the D gene is possibly TRBD2 (6 bases). Per germline, CDR1 GTSNPN and CDR2 SVGIG (reference sequence). The CDR3 runs to 16 residues. The V end lost 4 bases, the J end lost 9 bases, and 25 bases lay between the germline ends. The CDR3 sequence is CAWKKGLITGETEQFF. For the CDR3, the DNA is TGTGCCTGGAAGAAAGGCCTTATCACGGGGGAGACTGAGCAGTTCTTC.

The chain joins TRBV19 to TRBJ2-7, with D unclear. Trimming stripped 5 bases from V and 3 bases from J, with 11 bases between. The CDR3 has 13 amino acids. CDR1 and CDR2 (germline): LNHDA, SQIVND (reference sequence). The CDR3 region is CASSPSGLYEQYF. CDR3 coding DNA: TGTGCCAGTAGTCCCAGTGGGCTCTACGAGCAGTACTTC.

The rearrangement joins TRBV27 to TRBJ2-1; D remains ambiguous. The germline CDR1 and CDR2 sequences are MNHEY and SMNVEV (reference sequence). The CDR3 is 15 amino acids. V was cut by 1 base and J by 5 bases, with 12 bases left in between. CDR3 region: CASSLLGSSNNEQFF. The CDR3 DNA is TGTGCCAGCAGTTTATTGGGCAGTAGTAACAATGAGCAGTTCTTC.

The V gene is TRBV6-4, the J gene TRBJ1-6; D unclear. Germline V gives CDR1 MRHNA, CDR2 SNTAGT. V lost 4 bases to trimming and J lost 7 bases, with 14 bases between them. The CDR3 totals 15 residues. Here the CDR3 DNA reads TGTGCCAGCAGTGTCCATCCAGGCACGAATTCACCCCTCCACTTT. Protein product: CASSVHPGTNSPLHF.

In its sample, this clone was seen once. The chain links TRBV7-8 to TRBJ2-1, with 11 bases fitting TRBD2. Trimming cost V 0 bases and J 6 bases; bases outside gene matches: 7. This CDR3 region has 17 residues. The germline V gene encodes CDR1 SGHVS and CDR2 FQNEAQ. The CDR3 DNA follows: TGTGCCAGCAGCTTAGCGGGGCTAGCGGGAGGTCCCAATGAGCAGTTCTTC. Amino acid sequence: CASSLAGLAGGPNEQFF. The entire variable domain, with the rest obtained from reference TRBV7-8 and TRBJ2-1, is as follows: GAGVSQSPRYKVAKRGQDVALRCDPISGHVSLFWYQQALGQGPEFLTYFQNEAQLDKSGLPSDRFFAERPEGSVSTLKIQRTQQEDSAVYLCASSLAGLAGGPNEQFFGPGTRLTVL.

V and J are TRBV7-8 and TRBJ2-7; D is unclear. The length of the CDR3 is 17 residues. CDR1 is SGHVS and CDR2 is FQNEAQ in the germline V gene. Trimming removed 4 bases at V and 2 bases at J, with 21 bases between. CDR3 region: CASSWMVSLTGTYEQYF. The CDR3 DNA reads as TGTGCCAGCAGCTGGATGGTAAGTCTGACGGGTACCTACGAGCAGTACTTC.

The chain couples TRBV24-1 to TRBJ2-3; 8 nucleotides line up with TRBD1. The CDR3 length is 15 residues. V shed 3 bases and J 1 base; nucleotides not matched to a gene: 2. CDR1 KGHDR and CDR2 SFDVKD come from the germline V gene. As DNA, the CDR3 is TGTGCCACCAGTGATGGACAGGGTGGCACAGATACGCAGTATTTT. Translation gives CATSDGQGGTDTQYF.

This clone appeared a single time. The DNA for the CDR3 is TGTGCCTGGGACCCGGGACAGCAAAACTCACCCCTCCACTTT. Translated, it gives CAWDPGQQNSPLHF. This sequence joins TRBV30 and TRBJ1-6; 7 bases align to TRBD1. Germline CDR1 GTSNPN, CDR2 SVGIG (reference sequence). CDR3 size: 14 residues. Trimming at V came to 5 bases and at J to 10 bases, leaving 11 bases not matched to a gene.

This rearrangement joins TRBV3-1 (or the pseudogene TRBV3-2) to TRBJ1-6; D is unresolved. V was pared by 1 base and J by 4 bases, with 8 bases between. This CDR3 contains 15 residues. CDR1 and CDR2 (germline): LGHDT, YNNKEL (reference sequence). CDR3 loop: CASSQVPDYNSPLHF. Here the CDR3 DNA reads TGTGCCAGCAGCCAAGTTCCAGATTATAATTCACCCCTCCACTTT.

V usage is TRBV7-2 and J usage is TRBJ2-7, with 10 bases matching TRBD1. Germline values: CDR1 SGHTA, CDR2 FQGNSA. This CDR3 has 15 amino acids. The V segment lost 1 base and the J segment 4 bases; nucleotides outside the gene matches: 4. The CDR3 nucleotides read TGTGCCAGCAGCTTAGTGACAGGGGGCCAGTACGAGCAGTACTTC. This sequence encodes CASSLVTGGQYEQYF.

V usage is TRBV6-1 and J usage is TRBJ1-2; TRBD1 might be the D (6 bases). Germline V lookup: CDR1 MNHNS, CDR2 SASEGT. The CDR3 is 13 residues long. The V end lost 3 bases, the J end lost 6 bases, and 11 bases lay between the germline ends. CDR3 DNA sequence: TGTGCCAGCAGTGAGAACAGGGCGGATGGCTACACCTTC. This translates into CASSENRADGYTF.

This clone was detected only once. CDR3: CASSIIDTGELFF. Here the CDR3 DNA reads TGTGCCAGTAGTATCATAGACACCGGGGAGCTGTTTTTT. V and J are TRBV19 and TRBJ2-2, with D unresolved. Per the germline V gene, CDR1 is LNHDA and CDR2 is SQIVND (reference sequence). There are 13 residues in the CDR3. V was pared by 3 bases and J by 3 bases, with 5 bases between.

This clone was recorded a few times. The CDR3 DNA reads as TGTGCCTGGACCCTTGGGACAGGGTTCTACTATGGCTACACCTTC. This gives the protein CAWTLGTGFYYGYTF. This chain uses TRBV30 with TRBJ1-2; 9 nucleotides match TRBD1. The CDR3 loop spans 15 amino acids. Germline assignment: CDR1 GTSNPN and CDR2 SVGIG (reference sequence). V dropped 4 bases and J dropped 3; count of bases not matched to a gene: 9.

The rearrangement uses TRBV30 and TRBJ2-7; no definite D call. The length of the CDR3 is 14 residues. CDR1 is GTSNPN, CDR2 SVGIG, per germline (reference sequence). Trimming shortened V by 3 bases and J by 2 bases, and 14 bases separated the two germline ends. As DNA, the CDR3 is TGTGCCTGGAGCAGAAGAATCCCACCCTACGAGCAGTACTTC. It is translated as CAWSRRIPPYEQYF.